These 22 T cell receptor beta chains share one sample of origin, sequenced in a study of blood T cells in healthy people across ages. A second PCR of about 7 to 12 cycles used a sample-barcoded 5' primer and a J-beta primer mix. TCRdb called the 5' RACE reads again in MiXCR, with one record for every CDR3 protein. The table includes 1.5 million or so distinct CDR3 sequences, roughly 43% detected once. Input material: blood. The receptors originated from a woman under 30 in good health.

The CDR3 bases are TGTGCCAGCAGTTTACCGGGCGGTGGGTCGTCTAGGCCCCAGCATTTT. It translates to CASSLPGGGSSRPQHF. The V gene is TRBV28, the J gene TRBJ1-5; D is undetermined. The germline V and J ends were trimmed by 2 bases and 9 bases, with 20 bases remaining between them. The germline CDR1 and CDR2 sequences are MDHEN and SYDVKM. This CDR3 contains 16 residues. The full variable domain, in which reference TRBV28 and TRBJ1-5 provide the parts outside the CDR3, is DVKVTQSSRYLVKRTGEKVFLECVQDMDHENMFWYRQDPGLGLRLIYFSYDVKMKEKGDIPEGYSVSREKKERFSLILESASTNQTSMYLCASSLPGGGSSRPQHFGDGTRLSIL.

The V and J genes are TRBV9 and TRBJ1-6; D unresolved. This CDR3 spans 15 amino acids. V was cut by 4 bases and J by 7 bases, with 15 bases left in between. CDR1 and CDR2 (germline): SGDLS, YYNGEE. The DNA for the CDR3 is TGTGCCAGCAGCACTACCTTCCAATGGAATTCACCCCTCCACTTT. Translating it yields CASSTTFQWNSPLHF. Looking up the rest from reference TRBV9 and TRBJ1-6 gives the full variable domain: DSGVTQTPKHLITATGQRVTLRCSPRSGDLSVYWYQQSLDQGLQFLIQYYNGEERAKGNILERFSAQQFPDLHSELNLSSLELGDSALYFCASSTTFQWNSPLHFGNGTRLTVT.

This clonotype occurred a few times. Relative to the germline gene, one junction end is altered; a read error may explain this. This sequence joins TRBV7-7 and TRBJ2-3; maybe TRBD2 (6 bases). Germline V lookup: CDR1 SSHAT, CDR2 FNYEAQ (reference sequence). The CDR3 has 14 residues. The chain's CDR3 is CASSLAVTGDTQYF. The DNA for the CDR3 is TGTGCTAGCAGCTTAGCGGTGACGGGGGATACGCAGTATTTT.

V and J are TRBV9 and TRBJ2-3; D is perhaps TRBD1 (6 bases). V shed 5 bases and J shed 1 base, with 14 bases lying between them. The germline V gene has CDR1 SGDLS and CDR2 YYNGEE. The CDR3 loop spans 15 amino acids. In DNA form, the CDR3 reads TGTGCCAGCAGTGAGGGCAGGGGCCGCACAGATACGCAGTATTTT. It specifies CASSEGRGRTDTQYF.

About this clonotype itself: At one of its ends the junction is not consistent with the germline gene, which may arise from a read error. The gene calls are TRBV29-1 and TRBJ2-1, with 11 bases identical to TRBD2. CDR3 length: 16 residues. From germline, CDR1 is SQVTM and CDR2 ANQGSEA. The CDR3 loop reads CNVEPGLAEVYNEQFF. The CDR3 DNA reads TGCAACGTTGAACCGGGACTAGCGGAGGTCTACAATGAGCAGTTCTTC.

The chain combines TRBV12-3 or TRBV12-4 with TRBJ2-7; D is ambiguous. The V end lost 1 base, the J end lost 7 bases, and 17 bases lay between the germline ends. The CDR3 runs to 15 residues. The CDR3 sequence is CASSLEAQSYNEQYF. In nucleotides, the CDR3 is TGTGCCAGCAGTTTAGAAGCGCAGTCCTACAATGAGCAGTACTTC.

Regarding this clonotype: An end of the junction differs from the germline gene, which may be a read error. The genes are TRBV7-2 and TRBJ2-1; 7 positions match TRBD1. CDR1 and CDR2 (germline): SGHTA, FQGNSA. CDR3 length: 14 residues. CDR3 amino acids: CASSPRTGYSEQFF. Here the CDR3 DNA reads TGTGCCAGCAGCCCGCGGACAGGCTACAGTGAGCAGTTCTTC.

This clonotype was observed a single time. The V and J genes are TRBV5-1 and TRBJ1-1; D possibly corresponds to TRBD1 (5 bases). The germline V and J ends were trimmed by 5 bases and 4 bases, with 15 bases remaining between them. The germline V gene has CDR1 SGHRS and CDR2 YFSETQ. CDR3 size: 14 residues. In DNA, the CDR3 is TGCGCCAGCAGGCGCCTAGGGGACGGCACTGAAGCTTTCTTT. Translation: CASRRLGDGTEAFF.

The gene calls are TRBV29-1 and TRBJ2-7; no reliable D call. The ends were cut back, 7 bases at V and 2 bases at J, with 15 bases in the middle. This CDR3 spans 13 amino acids. Looked up from germline, CDR1 is SQVTM and CDR2 is ANQGSEA. CDR3 DNA sequence: TGCAGCGCCATTGACAACCCCGCCTACGAGCAGTACTTC. This translates into CSAIDNPAYEQYF.

This clonotype came up a few times. The chain links TRBV6-5 to TRBJ1-5; D gene ambiguous. Germline V gene lookup returns CDR1 MNHEY and CDR2 SVGAGI. Trimming removed 6 bases at V and 0 bases at J, with 9 bases between. This CDR3 has 14 amino acids. The CDR3, as DNA: TGTGCCAGCAGGGTCCGCGGTAGCAATCAGCCCCAGCATTTT. Residues: CASRVRGSNQPQHF.

This clonotype appeared a few times. The V call is TRBV27, the J call TRBJ1-2; D is ambiguous. CDR1 and CDR2 from the germline V gene are MNHEY and SMNVEV (reference sequence). The CDR3 sequence is 14 residues long. V lost 7 bases, J lost 4 bases, and 16 bases lay in between. As DNA, the CDR3 is TGTGCCAGCATGTCCCGCTATGGGATCTATGGCTACACCTTC. Protein product: CASMSRYGIYGYTF.

The rearrangement links TRBV10-3 to TRBJ2-7; no clear D gene. This CDR3 region has 13 residues. Germline CDR1 ENHRY, CDR2 SYGVKD. Trimming cost V 4 bases and J 2 bases, with 9 bases left between them. CDR3 DNA sequence: TGTGCCATCAGTGCGGTTCCAGCCTACGAGCAGTACTTC. Amino acid sequence: CAISAVPAYEQYF.

This rearrangement joins TRBV4-2 to TRBJ2-1; D is undetermined. Judging by the DNA end, TRBJ2-7 fits better; the J call may be wrong. This CDR3 comprises 13 residues. CDR1 and CDR2 (germline): LGHNA, YNFKEQ. The CDR3: CASSQEPINEQYF. The CDR3 DNA follows: TGTGCCAGCAGCCAAGAACCCATCAATGAGCAGTACTTC.

This chain uses TRBV7-2 with TRBJ2-3, with 11 positions matching TRBD1. With 5 bases clipped from V and 6 bases from J, the junction kept 7 bases outside the gene matches. In germline, CDR1 is SGHTA, CDR2 FQGNSA. CDR3 size: 15 residues. CDR3 in amino acids: CASSPGQGVMDTQYF. CDR3 nucleotide sequence: TGTGCCAGCAGCCCGGGACAGGGGGTCATGGATACGCAGTATTTT.

With respect to this clonotype: One junction end does not reproduce the germline sequence, and a read error may be involved. The CDR3 DNA reads as TGTGCCGCCAAATCAGGAAGTGGGACTGGAGCTTTCTTT. Residues: CAAKSGSGTGAFF. The rearrangement links TRBV6-6 to TRBJ1-1; the D gene is possibly TRBD1 (5 bases). Per germline, CDR1 MNHNY and CDR2 SVGAGI (reference sequence). The CDR3 length is 13 residues.

The chain links TRBV27 to TRBJ1-1, with D perhaps TRBD1 (6 bases). In germline, CDR1 is MNHEY, CDR2 SMNVEV (reference sequence). Trimming removed 9 bases at V and 5 bases at J, with 16 bases between. CDR3 length equals 13 residues. The CDR3 DNA sequence: TGTGCCAGTAAACAGGGTATGCGTACTGAAGCTTTCTTT. Its translation: CASKQGMRTEAFF.

This clonotype was counted a few times. The CDR3 bases are TGCGCCAGCAGCCCAGACAGAAACTCCTACGAGCAGTACTTC. As protein: CASSPDRNSYEQYF. V usage is TRBV5-1 and J usage is TRBJ2-7, with a weak D call TRBD1 (5 bases). The CDR3 is 14 residues long. Germline lookup yields CDR1 SGHRS and CDR2 YFSETQ. V dropped 4 bases and J dropped 0 bases, with 11 bases sitting between them. Full variable domain (missing parts from reference TRBV5-1 and TRBJ2-7): KAGVTQTPRYLIKTRGQQVTLSCSPISGHRSVSWYQQTPGQGLQFLFEYFSETQRNKGNFPGRFSGRQFSNSRSEMNVSTLELGDSALYLCASSPDRNSYEQYFGPGTRLTVT.

The chain uses TRBV12-3 or TRBV12-4 and TRBJ2-5; D ambiguous. CDR3 length equals 14 residues. V was trimmed by 8 bases and J by 4 bases, leaving 17 bases between them. The CDR3: CASCKGIRLETQYF. In nucleotides, the CDR3 is TGTGCCAGCTGTAAGGGTATCCGGTTAGAGACCCAGTACTTC.

This clonotype has just a few counts. CDR3 in amino acids: CASSQGTSPTDTQYF. The CDR3 nucleotides are TGCGCCAGCAGCCAGGGGACATCCCCCACAGATACGCAGTATTTT. The chain carries TRBV4-3 and TRBJ2-3, with D maybe TRBD1 (6 bases). V dropped 3 bases and J dropped 2 bases, with 12 bases sitting between them. The germline gives CDR1 LGHNA, CDR2 YSLEER. This CDR3 is 15 amino acids long.

The chain carries TRBV20-1 and TRBJ1-2, with TRBD1 as a possible D gene (6 bases). The germline V and J ends were trimmed by 0 bases and 4 bases, with 15 bases remaining between them. From germline, CDR1 is DFQATT and CDR2 SNEGSKA (reference sequence). The CDR3 loop spans 15 amino acids. CDR3 in DNA: TGCAGTGCTAGAGAGTACAGGGTGTTTCCCTATGGCTACACCTTC. It codes for CSAREYRVFPYGYTF.

V gene TRBV3-1 combines with J gene TRBJ2-3; weak D call: TRBD1 (5 bases). Trimming stripped 5 bases from V and 4 bases from J, with 10 bases between. The CDR3 covers 13 residues. Looked up from germline, CDR1 is LGHDT and CDR2 is YNNKEL (reference sequence). DNA for the CDR3: TGTGCCAGCAGCGGCCCAGGGTCAGATACGCAGTATTTT. Translation: CASSGPGSDTQYF.

A few counts support this clonotype. The chain links TRBV12-5 to TRBJ1-5, with unresolved D. The V gene lost 6 bases and the J gene lost 0 bases, with 24 bases spanning the gap. The CDR3 spans 19 residues. Germline loops: CDR1 LGHNT, CDR2 FRNRAP. DNA of the CDR3: TGTGCTAGTGGACAAGCCACCGGGATAACATTGCCTAGCAATCAGCCCCAGCATTTT. This gives the protein CASGQATGITLPSNQPQHF.